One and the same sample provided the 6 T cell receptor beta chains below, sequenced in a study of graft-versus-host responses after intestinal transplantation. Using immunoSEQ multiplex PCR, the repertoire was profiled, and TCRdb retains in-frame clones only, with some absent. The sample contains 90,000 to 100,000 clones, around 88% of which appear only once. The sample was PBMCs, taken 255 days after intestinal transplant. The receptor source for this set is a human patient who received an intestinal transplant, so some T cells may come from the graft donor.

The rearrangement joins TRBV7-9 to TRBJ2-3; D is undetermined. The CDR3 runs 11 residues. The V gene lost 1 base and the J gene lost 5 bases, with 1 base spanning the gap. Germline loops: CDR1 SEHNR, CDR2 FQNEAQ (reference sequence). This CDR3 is CASSLVDTQYF. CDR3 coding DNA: TGTGCCAGCAGCTTAGTAGATACGCAGTATTTT.

CDR3 in DNA: TGTGCCAGCAGTGAAGCACTAGCGGGGGCGGCGCAGTATTTT. This encodes CASSEALAGAAQYF. The chain recombines TRBV2 with TRBJ2-3, with 11 positions matching TRBD2. The junction had 3 bases not matched to a gene; V was cut back by 0 bases and J by 10 bases. CDR1 SNHLY and CDR2 FYNNEI come from the germline V gene. The CDR3 covers 14 residues. Complete variable domain (other parts from reference TRBV2 and TRBJ2-3): EPEVTQTPSHQVTQMGQEVILRCVPISNHLYFYWYRQILGQKVEFLVSFYNNEISEKSEIFDDQFSVERPDGSNFTLKIRSTKLEDSAMYFCASSEALAGAAQYFGPGTRLTVL.

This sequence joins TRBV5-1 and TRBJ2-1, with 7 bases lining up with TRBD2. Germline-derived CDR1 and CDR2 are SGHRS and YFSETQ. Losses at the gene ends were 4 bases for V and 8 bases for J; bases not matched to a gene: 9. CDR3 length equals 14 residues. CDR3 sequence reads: CASSQTGLVDEQFF. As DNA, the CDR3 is TGCGCCAGCAGCCAAACCGGACTAGTTGATGAGCAGTTCTTC.

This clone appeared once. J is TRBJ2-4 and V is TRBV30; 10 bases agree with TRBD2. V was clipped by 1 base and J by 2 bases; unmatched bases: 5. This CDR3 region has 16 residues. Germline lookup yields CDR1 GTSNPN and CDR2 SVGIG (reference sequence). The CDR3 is CAWSAAGGPTKNIQYF. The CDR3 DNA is TGTGCCTGGAGTGCAGCGGGGGGGCCAACCAAAAACATTCAGTACTTC.

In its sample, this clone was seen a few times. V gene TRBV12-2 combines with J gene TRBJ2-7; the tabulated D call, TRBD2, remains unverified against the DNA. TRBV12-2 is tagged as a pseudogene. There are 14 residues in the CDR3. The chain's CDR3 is CASRVGTDYYEQYF. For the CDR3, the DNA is TGTGCAAGTCGCGTAGGGACGGACTACTACGAGCAGTACTTC.

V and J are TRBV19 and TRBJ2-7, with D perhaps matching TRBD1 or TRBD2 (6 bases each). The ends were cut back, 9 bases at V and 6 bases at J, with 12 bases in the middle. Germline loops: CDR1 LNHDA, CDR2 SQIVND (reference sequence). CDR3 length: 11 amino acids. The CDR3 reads CASGGHSEQYF. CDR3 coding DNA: TGTGCCAGCGGGGGCCACTCCGAGCAGTACTTC.